This T cell receptor (beta chain) derives from a study of CD8+ T cells in alopecia areata. At the level of the study: The study gave treated patients oral tofacitinib at 5 to 10 mg twice daily. Whole-study results and caveats: Although TCR sharing was seen in mice, sharing across patients was less clear, possibly for HLA-related reasons.

Following RNA extraction, reverse transcription yielded cDNA that acted as the sequencing template. The protocol was immunoSEQ multiplex PCR, while the TCRdb copy is restricted to in-frame clones and leaves out a portion. The repertoire consists of about 200,000 clones, with over 60% occurring once and the leading ten covering roughly 4.2%. The treatment here: oral pan-JAK inhibitor, 5-10 mg twice daily. Peripheral blood, together with lesional scalp punch biopsies, was collected from alopecia areata patients. As to this clone: Its antigen remains unidentified.

The CDR3 contains 14 residues. The germline CDR1 and CDR2 sequences are GTSNPN and SVGIG (reference sequence). Trimming left V 1 base short and J 5 bases short, with 12 bases between. The sequencing used CD4+ T cells sorted from blood, collected at week 4, from a patient treated with tofacitinib. The sequence was collected from a human donor with alopecia areata. The chain recombines TRBV30 with TRBJ2-4; a weak D match, TRBD2 (6 bases). In DNA form, the CDR3 reads TGTGCCTGGAGTGAGACCGGGACTCAAAACATTCAGTACTTC. This gives the protein CAWSETGTQNIQYF.